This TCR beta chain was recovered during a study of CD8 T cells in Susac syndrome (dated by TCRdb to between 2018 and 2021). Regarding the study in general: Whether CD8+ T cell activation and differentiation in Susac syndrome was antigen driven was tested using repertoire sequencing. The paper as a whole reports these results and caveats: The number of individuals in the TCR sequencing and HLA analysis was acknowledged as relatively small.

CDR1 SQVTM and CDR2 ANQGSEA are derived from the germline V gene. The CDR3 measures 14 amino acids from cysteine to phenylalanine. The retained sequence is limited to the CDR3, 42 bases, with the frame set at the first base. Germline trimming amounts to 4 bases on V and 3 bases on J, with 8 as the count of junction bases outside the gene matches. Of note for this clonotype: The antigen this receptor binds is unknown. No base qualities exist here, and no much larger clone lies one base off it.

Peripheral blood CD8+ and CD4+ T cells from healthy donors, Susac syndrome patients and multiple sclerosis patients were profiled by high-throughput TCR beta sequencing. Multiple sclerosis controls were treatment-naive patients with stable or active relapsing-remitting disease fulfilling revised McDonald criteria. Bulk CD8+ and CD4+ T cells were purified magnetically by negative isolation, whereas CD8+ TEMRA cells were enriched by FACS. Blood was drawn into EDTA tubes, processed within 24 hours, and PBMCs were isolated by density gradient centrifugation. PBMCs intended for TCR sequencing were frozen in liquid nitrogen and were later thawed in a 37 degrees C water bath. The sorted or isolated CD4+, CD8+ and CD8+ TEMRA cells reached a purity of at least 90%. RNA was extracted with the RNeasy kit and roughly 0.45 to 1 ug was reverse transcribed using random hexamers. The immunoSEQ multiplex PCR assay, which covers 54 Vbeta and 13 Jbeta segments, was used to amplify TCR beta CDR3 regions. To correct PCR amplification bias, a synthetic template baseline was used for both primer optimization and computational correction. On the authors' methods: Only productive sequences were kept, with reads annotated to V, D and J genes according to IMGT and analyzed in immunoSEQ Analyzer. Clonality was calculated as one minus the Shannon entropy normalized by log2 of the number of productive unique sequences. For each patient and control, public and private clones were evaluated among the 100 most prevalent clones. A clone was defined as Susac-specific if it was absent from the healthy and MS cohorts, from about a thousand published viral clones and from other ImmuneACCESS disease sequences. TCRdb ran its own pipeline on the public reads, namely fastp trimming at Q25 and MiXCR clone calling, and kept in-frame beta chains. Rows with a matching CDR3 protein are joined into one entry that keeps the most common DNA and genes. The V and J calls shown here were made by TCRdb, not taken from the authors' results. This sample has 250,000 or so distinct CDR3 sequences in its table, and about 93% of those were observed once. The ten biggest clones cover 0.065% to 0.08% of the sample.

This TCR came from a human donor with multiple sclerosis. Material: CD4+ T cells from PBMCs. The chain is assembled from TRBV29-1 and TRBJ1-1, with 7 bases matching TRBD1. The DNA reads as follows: TGCAGCGTTGCGCAGGGGGGGCCCGACACTGAAGCTTTCTTT. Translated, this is CSVAQGGPDTEAFF.